This T cell receptor beta chain was recorded in a study of blood T cell repertoires in COVID-19. Sequenced by immunoSEQ multiplex PCR; TCRdb stores in-frame clones only, minus some. In the table there are a few hundred thousand clones, 87% of which are singletons. Self-reported history from a screening survey and questionnaire set each donor's cohort. Before being deemed recovered, Cohort 3 donors had two negative PCRs, clearance, or symptom resolution. Material for sequencing was PBMCs or T cells enriched from blood (not recorded which). This clonotype was obtained from a woman in her fifties or sixties who had recovered from COVID-19.

In DNA form, the CDR3 reads TGTGCCAGCAGTCTCACAGGGAACACTGAAGCTTTCTTT. Residues: CASSLTGNTEAFF. The rearrangement uses TRBV6-4 and TRBJ1-1, with D perhaps TRBD1 (5 bases). In germline, CDR1 is MRHNA, CDR2 SNTAGT. V lost 5 bases and J 1 base, leaving 8 bases between the germline ends. There are 13 residues in the CDR3.